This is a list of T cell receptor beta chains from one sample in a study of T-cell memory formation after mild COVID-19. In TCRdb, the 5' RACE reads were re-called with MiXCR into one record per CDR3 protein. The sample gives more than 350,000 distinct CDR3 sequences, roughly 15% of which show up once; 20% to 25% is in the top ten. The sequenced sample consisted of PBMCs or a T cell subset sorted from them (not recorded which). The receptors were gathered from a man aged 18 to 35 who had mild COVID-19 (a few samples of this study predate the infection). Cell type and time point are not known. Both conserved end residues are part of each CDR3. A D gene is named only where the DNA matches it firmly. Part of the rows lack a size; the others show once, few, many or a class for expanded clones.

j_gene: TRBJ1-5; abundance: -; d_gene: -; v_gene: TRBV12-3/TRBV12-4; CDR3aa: CASSLAAGGNQPQHF; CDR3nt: TGTGCCAGCAGTTTAGCGGCTGGAGGCAATCAGCCCCAGCATTTT
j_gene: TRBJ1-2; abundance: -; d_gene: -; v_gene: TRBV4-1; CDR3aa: CASSQAPGREYGYTF; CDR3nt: TGCGCCAGCAGCCAAGCCCCAGGGCGAGAATATGGCTACACCTTC
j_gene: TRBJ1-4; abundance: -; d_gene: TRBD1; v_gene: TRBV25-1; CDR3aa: CASSDIGGQGRLDEKLFF; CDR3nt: TGTGCCAGCAGTGATATCGGGGGACAGGGGAGGTTGGATGAAAAACTGTTTTTT
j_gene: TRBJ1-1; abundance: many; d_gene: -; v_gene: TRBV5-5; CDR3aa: CASSPGGDTEAFF; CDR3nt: TGTGCCAGCAGCCCTGGGGGGGACACTGAAGCTTTCTTT
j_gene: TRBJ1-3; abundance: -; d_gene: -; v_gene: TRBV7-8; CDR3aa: CASSPQDREIYF; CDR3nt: TGTGCCAGCAGCCCCCAAGACAGAGAAATATATTTT
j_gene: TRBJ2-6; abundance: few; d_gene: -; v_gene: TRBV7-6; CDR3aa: CASSLASRAGANVLTF; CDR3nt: TGTGCCAGCAGCTTAGCTTCCAGGGCTGGGGCCAACGTCCTGACTTTC
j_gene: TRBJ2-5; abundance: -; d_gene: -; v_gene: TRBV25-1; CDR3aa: CASSWGPQETQYF; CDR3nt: TGTGCCAGCAGCTGGGGGCCTCAAGAGACCCAGTACTTC
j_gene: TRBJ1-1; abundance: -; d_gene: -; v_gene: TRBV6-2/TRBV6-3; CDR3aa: CASSTPTGKTEAFF; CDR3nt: TGTGCCAGCAGTACACCCACAGGGAAGACTGAAGCTTTCTTT
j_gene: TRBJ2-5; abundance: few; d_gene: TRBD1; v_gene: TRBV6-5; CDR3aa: CASSGTDQETQYF; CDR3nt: TGTGCCAGCAGCGGGACAGATCAAGAGACCCAGTACTTC
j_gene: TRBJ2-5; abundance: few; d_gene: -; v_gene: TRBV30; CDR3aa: CAWNHAGTGEETQYF; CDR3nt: TGTGCCTGGAACCACGCCGGGACTGGAGAAGAGACCCAGTACTTC
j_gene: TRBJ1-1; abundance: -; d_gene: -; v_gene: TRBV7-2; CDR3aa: CASSPAGMNTEAFF; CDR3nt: TGTGCCAGCAGCCCCGCGGGGATGAACACTGAAGCTTTCTTT
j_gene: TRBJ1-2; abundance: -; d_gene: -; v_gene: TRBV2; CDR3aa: CASRREDYGYTF; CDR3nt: TGTGCCAGTCGACGGGAGGACTATGGCTACACCTTC
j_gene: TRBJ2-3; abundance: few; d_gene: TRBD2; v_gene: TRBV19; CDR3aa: CASSQLAGGSDTQYF; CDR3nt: TGTGCCAGTAGCCAACTAGCGGGGGGCTCAGATACGCAGTATTTT
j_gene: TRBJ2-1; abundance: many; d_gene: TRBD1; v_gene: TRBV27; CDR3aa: CASSLSGTERQEQFF; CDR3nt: TGTGCCAGCAGTTTATCAGGGACAGAACGACAGGAGCAGTTCTTC
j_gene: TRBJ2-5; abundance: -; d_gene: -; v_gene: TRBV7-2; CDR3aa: CASSIIPPLIKGETQYF; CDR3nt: TGTGCCAGCAGCATCATCCCACCGTTGATCAAAGGAGAGACCCAGTACTTC
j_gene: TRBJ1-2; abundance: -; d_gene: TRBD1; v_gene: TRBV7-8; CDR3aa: CASSPRTGFYGYTF; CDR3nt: TGTGCCAGCAGCCCCCGGACAGGGTTCTATGGCTACACCTTC
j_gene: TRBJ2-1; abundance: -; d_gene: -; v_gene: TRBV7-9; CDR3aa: CASRSDTPAPYNEQFF; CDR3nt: TGTGCCAGCAGATCGGACACTCCCGCCCCCTACAATGAGCAGTTCTTC
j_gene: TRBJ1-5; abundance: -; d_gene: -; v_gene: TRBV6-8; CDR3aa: CASSYSRQVNQPQHF; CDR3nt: TGTGCCAGCAGTTACTCGAGACAGGTAAATCAGCCCCAGCATTTT
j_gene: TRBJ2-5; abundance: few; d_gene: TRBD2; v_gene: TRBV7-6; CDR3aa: CASSWSGGARETQYF; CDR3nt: TGTGCCAGCAGTTGGAGCGGGGGGGCTCGGGAGACCCAGTACTTC
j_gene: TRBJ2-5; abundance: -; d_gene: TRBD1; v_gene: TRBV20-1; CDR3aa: CSARPGGQETQYF; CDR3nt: TGCAGTGCTAGACCAGGGGGCCAGGAGACCCAGTACTTC
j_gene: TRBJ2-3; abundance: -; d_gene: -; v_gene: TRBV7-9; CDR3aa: CASSLTGDTDTQYF; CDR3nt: TGTGCCAGCAGCTTAACTGGTGACACAGATACGCAGTATTTT
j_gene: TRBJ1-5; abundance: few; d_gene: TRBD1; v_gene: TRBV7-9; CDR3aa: CASSGTGTGYQPQHF; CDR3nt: TGTGCCAGCAGCGGTACCGGGACAGGGTACCAGCCCCAGCATTTT
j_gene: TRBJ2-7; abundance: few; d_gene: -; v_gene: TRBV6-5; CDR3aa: CASSYSLRAYYEQYF; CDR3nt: TGTGCCAGCAGTTACTCCCTCCGGGCTTACTACGAGCAGTACTTC
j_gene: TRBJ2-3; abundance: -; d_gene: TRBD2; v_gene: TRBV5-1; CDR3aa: CASSLAGGTTTDTQYF; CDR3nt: TGCGCCAGCAGCTTGGCCGGGGGGACCACCACAGATACGCAGTATTTT
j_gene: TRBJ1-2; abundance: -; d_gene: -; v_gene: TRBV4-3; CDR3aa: CASSQDRAVNYGYTF; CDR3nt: TGCGCCAGCAGCCAAGATAGGGCAGTTAACTATGGCTACACCTTC
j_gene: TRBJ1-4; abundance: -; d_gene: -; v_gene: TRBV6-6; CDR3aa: CASSKGQSNEKLFF; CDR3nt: TGTGCCAGCAGCAAAGGACAGAGTAATGAAAAACTGTTTTTT
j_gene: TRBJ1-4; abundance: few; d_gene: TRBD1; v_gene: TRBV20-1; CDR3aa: CSAKPGDRGEKLFF; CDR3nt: TGCAGTGCTAAACCGGGAGACAGGGGTGAAAAACTGTTTTTT
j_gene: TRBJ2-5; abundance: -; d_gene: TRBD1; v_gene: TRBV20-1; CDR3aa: CSAQSGQGFAETQYF; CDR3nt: TGCAGTGCTCAATCGGGACAGGGGTTTGCAGAGACCCAGTACTTC
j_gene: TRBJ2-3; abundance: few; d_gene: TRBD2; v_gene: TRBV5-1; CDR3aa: CASSLGLAGGQGDTQYF; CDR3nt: TGCGCCAGCAGCCTGGGACTAGCGGGGGGCCAGGGAGATACGCAGTATTTT
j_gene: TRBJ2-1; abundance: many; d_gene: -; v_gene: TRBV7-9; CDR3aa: CASSVGFLVEQFF; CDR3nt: TGTGCCAGCAGTGTGGGGTTTTTGGTCGAGCAGTTCTTC
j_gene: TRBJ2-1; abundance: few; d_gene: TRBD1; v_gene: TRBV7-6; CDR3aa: CASSSRSAGTGRNEQFF; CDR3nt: TGTGCCAGCAGCTCTAGGTCGGCAGGGACAGGGAGAAATGAGCAGTTCTTC
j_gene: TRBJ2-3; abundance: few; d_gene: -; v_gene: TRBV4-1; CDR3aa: CASSQETQPSTDTQYF; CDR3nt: TGCGCCAGCAGCCAAGAAACACAGCCTAGCACAGATACGCAGTATTTT
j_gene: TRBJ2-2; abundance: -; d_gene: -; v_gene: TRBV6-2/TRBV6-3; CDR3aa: CASIDGHRSGELFF; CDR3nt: TGTGCCAGCATCGACGGGCATAGATCCGGGGAGCTGTTTTTT
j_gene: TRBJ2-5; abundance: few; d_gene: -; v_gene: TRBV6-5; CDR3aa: CASNPWGAQKTQYF; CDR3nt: TGTGCCAGCAACCCGTGGGGGGCCCAAAAGACCCAGTACTTC
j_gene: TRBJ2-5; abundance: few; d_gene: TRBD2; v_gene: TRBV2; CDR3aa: CASRLLSGEETQYF; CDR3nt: TGTGCCAGCAGACTCTTGAGCGGGGAAGAGACCCAGTACTTC
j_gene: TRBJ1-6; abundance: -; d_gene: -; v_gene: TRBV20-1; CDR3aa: CSGVGPSIHSSYNSPLHF; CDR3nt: TGCAGTGGCGTGGGGCCGTCGATTCATTCCTCCTATAATTCACCCCTCCACTTT
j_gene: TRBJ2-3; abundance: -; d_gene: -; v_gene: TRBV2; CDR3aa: CASSPIGADTQYF; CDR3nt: TGTGCCAGCAGCCCCATTGGAGCGGATACGCAGTATTTT
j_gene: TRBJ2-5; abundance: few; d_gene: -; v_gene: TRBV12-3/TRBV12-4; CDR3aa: CASSLYTAGRQETQYF; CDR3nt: TGTGCCAGCAGTTTATATACGGCAGGCCGACAAGAGACCCAGTACTTC
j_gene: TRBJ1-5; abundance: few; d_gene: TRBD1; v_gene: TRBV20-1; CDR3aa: CSATRDREYSNQPQHF; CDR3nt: TGCAGTGCCACCCGGGACAGGGAGTATAGCAATCAGCCCCAGCATTTT
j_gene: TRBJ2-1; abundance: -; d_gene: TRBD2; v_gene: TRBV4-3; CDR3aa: CASSQDPGGIYSYNEQFF; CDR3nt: TGCGCCAGCAGCCAAGATCCGGGGGGTATCTACTCCTACAATGAGCAGTTCTTC
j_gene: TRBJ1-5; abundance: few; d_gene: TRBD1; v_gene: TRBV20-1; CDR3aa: CSANSFRQGDQPQHF; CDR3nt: TGCAGTGCTAACTCCTTCCGACAGGGGGACCAGCCCCAGCATTTT